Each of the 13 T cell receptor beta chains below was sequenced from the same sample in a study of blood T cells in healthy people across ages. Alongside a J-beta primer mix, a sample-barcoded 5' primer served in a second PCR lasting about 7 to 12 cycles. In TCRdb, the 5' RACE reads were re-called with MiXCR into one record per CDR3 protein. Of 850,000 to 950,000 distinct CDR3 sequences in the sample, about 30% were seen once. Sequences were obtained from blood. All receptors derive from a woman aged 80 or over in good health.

The CDR3 DNA follows: TGTGCCAGCAGCTTGTCGCCCGACAATGGGCAGTACTTC. As protein: CASSLSPDNGQYF. The chain joins TRBV5-6 to TRBJ2-4; D gene uncertain. The V end lost 1 base, the J end lost 13 bases, and 15 bases lay between the germline ends. Germline V gives CDR1 SGHDT, CDR2 YYEEEE. This CDR3 comprises 13 residues.

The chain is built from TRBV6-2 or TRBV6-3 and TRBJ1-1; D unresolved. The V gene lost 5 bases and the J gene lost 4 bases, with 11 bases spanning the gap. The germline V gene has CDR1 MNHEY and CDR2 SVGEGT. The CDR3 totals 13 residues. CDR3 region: CASSTTPITEAFF. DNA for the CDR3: TGTGCCAGCAGTACAACACCGATCACTGAAGCTTTCTTT.

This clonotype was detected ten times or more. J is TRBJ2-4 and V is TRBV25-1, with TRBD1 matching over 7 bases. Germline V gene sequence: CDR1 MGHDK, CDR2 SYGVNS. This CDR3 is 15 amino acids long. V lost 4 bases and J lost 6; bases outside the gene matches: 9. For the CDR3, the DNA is TGTGCCAGCAGTGCGCCGGGACAGAGGGTAAACATTCAGTACTTC. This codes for CASSAPGQRVNIQYF.

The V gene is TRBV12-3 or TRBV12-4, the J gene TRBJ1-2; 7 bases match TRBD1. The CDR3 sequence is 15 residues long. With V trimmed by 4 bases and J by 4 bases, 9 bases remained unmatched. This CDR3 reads CASSSGQVVGYGYTF. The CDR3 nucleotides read TGTGCCAGCAGTTCCGGACAGGTAGTAGGCTATGGCTACACCTTC.

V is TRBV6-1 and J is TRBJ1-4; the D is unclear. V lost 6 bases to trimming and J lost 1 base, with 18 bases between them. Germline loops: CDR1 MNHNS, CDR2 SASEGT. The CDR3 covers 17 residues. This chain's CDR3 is CASRPPGRAVTNEKLFF. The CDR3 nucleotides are TGTGCCAGCAGACCCCCGGGAAGAGCGGTAACTAATGAAAAACTGTTTTTT.

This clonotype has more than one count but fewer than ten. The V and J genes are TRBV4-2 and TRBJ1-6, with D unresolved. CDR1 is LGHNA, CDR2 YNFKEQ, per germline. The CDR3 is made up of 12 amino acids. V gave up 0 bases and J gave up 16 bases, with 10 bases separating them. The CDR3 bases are TGTGCCAGCAGCCAAGACTTTTCCCTTCTCCACTTT. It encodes CASSQDFSLLHF.

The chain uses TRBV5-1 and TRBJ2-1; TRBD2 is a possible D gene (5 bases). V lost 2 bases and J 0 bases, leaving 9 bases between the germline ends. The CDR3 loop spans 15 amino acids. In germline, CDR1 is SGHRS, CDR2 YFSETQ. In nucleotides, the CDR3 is TGCGCCAGCAGCTTCGGACTCGACTCCTACAATGAGCAGTTCTTC. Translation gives CASSFGLDSYNEQFF.

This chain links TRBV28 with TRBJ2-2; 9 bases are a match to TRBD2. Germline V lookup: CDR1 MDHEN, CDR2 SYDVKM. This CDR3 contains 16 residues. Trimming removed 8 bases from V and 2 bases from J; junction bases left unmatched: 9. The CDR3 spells CASSNARGGNTGELFF. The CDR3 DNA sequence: TGTGCCAGCTCCAACGCGCGGGGGGGTAACACCGGGGAGCTGTTTTTT.

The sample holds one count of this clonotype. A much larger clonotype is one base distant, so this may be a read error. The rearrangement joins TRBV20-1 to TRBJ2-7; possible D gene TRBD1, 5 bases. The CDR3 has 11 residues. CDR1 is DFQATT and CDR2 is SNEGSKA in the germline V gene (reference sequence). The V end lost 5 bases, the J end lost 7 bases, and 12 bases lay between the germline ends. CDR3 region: CSAGAVGEQYF. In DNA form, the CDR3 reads TGCAGTGCTGGGGCGGTCGGTGAGCAGTACTTC.

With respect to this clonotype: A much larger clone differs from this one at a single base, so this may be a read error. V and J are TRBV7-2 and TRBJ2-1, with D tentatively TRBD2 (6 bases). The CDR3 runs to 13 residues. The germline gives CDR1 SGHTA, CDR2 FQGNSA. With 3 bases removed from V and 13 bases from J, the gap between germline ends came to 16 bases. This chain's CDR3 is CASSFQARETQFF. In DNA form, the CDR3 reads TGTGCCAGCAGCTTCCAGGCTCGGGAGACCCAGTTCTTC.

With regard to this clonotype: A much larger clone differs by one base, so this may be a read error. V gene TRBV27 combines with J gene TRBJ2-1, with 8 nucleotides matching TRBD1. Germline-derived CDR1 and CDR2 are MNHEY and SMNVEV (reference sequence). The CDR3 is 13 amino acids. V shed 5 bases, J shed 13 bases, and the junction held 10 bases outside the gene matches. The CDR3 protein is CASSRPGQATQFF. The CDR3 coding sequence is TGTGCCAGCAGTCGTCCGGGACAGGCAACCCAGTTCTTC.

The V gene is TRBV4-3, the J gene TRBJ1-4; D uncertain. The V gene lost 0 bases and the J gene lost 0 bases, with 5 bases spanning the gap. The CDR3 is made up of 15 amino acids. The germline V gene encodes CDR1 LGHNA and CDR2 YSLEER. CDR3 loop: CASSQDLTTNEKLFF. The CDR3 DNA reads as TGCGCCAGCAGCCAAGATTTAACAACTAATGAAAAACTGTTTTTT.

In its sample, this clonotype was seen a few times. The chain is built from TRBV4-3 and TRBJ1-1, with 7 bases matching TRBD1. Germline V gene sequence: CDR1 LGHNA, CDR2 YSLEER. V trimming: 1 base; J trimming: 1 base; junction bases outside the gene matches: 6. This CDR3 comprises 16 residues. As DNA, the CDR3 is TGCGCCAGCAGCCAAGGTCCCGGACAGGCGAACACTGAAGCTTTCTTT. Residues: CASSQGPGQANTEAFF.